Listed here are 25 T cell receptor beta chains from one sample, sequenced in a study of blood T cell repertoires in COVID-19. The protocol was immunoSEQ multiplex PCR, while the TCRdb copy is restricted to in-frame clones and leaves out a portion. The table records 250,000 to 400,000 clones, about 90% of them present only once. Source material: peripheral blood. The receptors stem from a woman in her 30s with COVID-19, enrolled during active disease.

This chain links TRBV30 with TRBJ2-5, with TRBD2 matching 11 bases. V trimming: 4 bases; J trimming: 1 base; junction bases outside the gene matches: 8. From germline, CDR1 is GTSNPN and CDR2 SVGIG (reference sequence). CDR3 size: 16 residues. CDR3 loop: CAWTQKTSGAQETQYF. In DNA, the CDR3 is TGTGCCTGGACCCAAAAGACTAGCGGGGCCCAAGAGACCCAGTACTTC.

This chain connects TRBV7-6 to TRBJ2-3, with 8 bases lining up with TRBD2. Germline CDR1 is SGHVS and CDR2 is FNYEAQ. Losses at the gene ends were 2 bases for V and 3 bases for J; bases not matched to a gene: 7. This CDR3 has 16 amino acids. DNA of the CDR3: TGTGCCAGCAGCTTAAGCGGGGGCGGGGGGACAGATACGCAGTATTTT. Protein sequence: CASSLSGGGGTDTQYF.

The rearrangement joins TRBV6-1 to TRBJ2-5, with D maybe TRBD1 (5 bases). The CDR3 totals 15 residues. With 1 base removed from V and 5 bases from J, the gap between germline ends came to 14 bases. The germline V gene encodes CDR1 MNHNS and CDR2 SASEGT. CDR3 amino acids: CASSEGGQGWETQYF. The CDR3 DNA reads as TGTGCCAGCAGTGAAGGTGGGCAGGGTTGGGAGACCCAGTACTTC.

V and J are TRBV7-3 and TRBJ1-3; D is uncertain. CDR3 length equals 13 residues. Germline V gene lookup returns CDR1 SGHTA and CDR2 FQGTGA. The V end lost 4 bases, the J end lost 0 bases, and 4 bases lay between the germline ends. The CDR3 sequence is CASSSGSGNTIYF. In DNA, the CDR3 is TGTGCCAGCAGCTCAGGCTCTGGAAACACCATATATTTT.

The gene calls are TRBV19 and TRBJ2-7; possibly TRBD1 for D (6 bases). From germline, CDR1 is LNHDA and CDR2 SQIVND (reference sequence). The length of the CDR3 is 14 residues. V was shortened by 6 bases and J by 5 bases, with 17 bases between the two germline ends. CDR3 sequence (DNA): TGTGCCAGTAGCACAGCACAGGGTTTGGACGAGCAGTACTTC. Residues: CASSTAQGLDEQYF.

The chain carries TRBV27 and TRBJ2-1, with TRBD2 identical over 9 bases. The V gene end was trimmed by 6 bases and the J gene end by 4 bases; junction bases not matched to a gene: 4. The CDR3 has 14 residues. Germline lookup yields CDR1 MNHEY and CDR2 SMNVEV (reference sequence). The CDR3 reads CASRGLAQYNEQFF. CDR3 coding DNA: TGTGCCAGCAGGGGACTAGCCCAATACAATGAGCAGTTCTTC.

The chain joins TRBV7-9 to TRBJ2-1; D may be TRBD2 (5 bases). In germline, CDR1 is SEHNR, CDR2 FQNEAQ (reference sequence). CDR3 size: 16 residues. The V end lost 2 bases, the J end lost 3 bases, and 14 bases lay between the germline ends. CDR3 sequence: CASSLLRASGYNEQFF. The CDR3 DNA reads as TGTGCCAGCAGCTTATTAAGGGCGAGCGGCTACAATGAGCAGTTCTTC.

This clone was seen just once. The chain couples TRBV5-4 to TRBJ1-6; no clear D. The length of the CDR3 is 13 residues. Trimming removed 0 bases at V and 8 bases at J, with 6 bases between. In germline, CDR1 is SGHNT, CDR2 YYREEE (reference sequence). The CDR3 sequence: CASSLGRDSPLHF. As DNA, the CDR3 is TGTGCCAGCAGCTTGGGAAGAGATTCACCCCTCCACTTT.

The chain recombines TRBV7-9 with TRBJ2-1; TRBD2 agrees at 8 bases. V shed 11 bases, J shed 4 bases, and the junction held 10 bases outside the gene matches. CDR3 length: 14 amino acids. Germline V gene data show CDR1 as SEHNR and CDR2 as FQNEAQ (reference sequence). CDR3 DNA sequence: TGTGCCGGCGAAGCGGGAGTGGGTTACAATGAGCAGTTCTTC. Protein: CAGEAGVGYNEQFF.

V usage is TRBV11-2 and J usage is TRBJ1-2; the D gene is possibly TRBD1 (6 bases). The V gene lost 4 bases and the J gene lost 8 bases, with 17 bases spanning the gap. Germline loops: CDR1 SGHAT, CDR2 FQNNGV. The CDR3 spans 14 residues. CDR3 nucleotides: TGTGCCAGCAGCTCCACCCCCAGGGGTGGCGGCTACACCTTC. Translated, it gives CASSSTPRGGGYTF.

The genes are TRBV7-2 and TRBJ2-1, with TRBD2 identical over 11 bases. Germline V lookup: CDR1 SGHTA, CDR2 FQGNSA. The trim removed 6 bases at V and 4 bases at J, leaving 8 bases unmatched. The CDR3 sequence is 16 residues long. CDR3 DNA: TGTGCCAGCAGGCTGACCGGGACTAGCGGATACAATGAGCAGTTCTTC. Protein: CASRLTGTSGYNEQFF.

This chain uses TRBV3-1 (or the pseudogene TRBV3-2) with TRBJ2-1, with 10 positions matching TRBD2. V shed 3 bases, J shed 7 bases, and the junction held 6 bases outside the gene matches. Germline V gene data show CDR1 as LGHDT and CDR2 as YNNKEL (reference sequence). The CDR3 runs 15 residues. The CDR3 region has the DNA TGTGCCAGCAGCCAGAGAGCGGGAGGGTGGAATGAGCAGTTCTTC. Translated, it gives CASSQRAGGWNEQFF.

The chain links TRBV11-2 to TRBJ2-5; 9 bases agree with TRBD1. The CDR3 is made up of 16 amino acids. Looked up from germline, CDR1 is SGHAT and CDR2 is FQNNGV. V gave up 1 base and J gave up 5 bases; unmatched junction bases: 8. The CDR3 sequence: CASSLGGTGNMETQYF. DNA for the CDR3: TGTGCCAGCAGCTTAGGGGGGACAGGGAATATGGAGACCCAGTACTTC.

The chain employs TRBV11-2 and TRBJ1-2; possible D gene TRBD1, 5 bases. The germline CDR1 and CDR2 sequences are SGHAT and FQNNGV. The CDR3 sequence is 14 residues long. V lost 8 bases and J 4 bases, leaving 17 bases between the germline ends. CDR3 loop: CASSLRGVPYGYTF. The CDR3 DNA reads TGTGCCAGCTCACTACGGGGGGTCCCCTATGGCTACACCTTC.

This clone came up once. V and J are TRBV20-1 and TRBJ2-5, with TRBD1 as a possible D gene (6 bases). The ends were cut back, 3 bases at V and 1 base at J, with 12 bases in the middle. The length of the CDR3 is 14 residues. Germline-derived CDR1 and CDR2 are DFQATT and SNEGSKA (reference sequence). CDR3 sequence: CSASQGWVQETQYF. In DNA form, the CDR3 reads TGCAGTGCTAGTCAGGGGTGGGTCCAAGAGACCCAGTACTTC.

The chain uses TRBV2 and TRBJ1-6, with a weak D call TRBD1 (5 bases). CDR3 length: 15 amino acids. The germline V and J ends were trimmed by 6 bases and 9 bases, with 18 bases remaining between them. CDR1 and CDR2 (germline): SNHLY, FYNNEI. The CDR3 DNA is TGTGCCAGCAGCGGGACTCTAGGAGGCTTTTCACCCCTCCACTTT. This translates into CASSGTLGGFSPLHF.

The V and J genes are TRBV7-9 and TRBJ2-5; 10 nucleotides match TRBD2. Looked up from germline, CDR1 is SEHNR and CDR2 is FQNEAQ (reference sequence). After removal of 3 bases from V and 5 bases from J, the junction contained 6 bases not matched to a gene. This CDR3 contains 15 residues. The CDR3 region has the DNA TGTGCCAGCAGCTTCCCTAGCGGGAGTTACGAGACCCAGTACTTC. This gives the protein CASSFPSGSYETQYF.

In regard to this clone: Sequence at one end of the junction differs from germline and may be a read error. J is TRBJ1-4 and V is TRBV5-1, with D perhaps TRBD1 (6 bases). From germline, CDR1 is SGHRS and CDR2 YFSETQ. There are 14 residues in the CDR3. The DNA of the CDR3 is TGCGCCAGCAGTTTGGACCAGGGGAGTGAAAAACTGTTTTTT. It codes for CASSLDQGSEKLFF.

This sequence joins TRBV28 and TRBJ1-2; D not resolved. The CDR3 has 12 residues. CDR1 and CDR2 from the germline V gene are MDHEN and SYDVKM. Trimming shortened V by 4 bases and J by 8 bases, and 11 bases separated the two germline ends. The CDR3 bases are TGTGCCAGCAGTTCGGTGGGAGGGGGCTACACCTTC. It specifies CASSSVGGGYTF.

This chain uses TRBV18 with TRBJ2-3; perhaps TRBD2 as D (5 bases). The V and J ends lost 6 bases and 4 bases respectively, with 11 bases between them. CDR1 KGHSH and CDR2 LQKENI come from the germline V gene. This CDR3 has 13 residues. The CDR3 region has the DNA TGTGCCAGCTCGCGAGACTACGCAGATACGCAGTATTTT. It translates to CASSRDYADTQYF.

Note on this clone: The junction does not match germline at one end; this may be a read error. The CDR3 DNA sequence: TGTGTCAGCAGGGGTGGAGGAATTGCTCCTGAAGCTTTCTTT. As protein: CVSRGGGIAPEAFF. The chain carries TRBV6-5 and TRBJ1-1; D is perhaps TRBD1 (6 bases). This CDR3 contains 14 residues. Germline assignment: CDR1 MNHEY and CDR2 SVGAGI.

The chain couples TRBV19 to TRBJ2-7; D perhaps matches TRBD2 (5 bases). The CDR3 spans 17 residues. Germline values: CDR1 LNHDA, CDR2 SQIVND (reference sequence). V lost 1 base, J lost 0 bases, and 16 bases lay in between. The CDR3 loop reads CASSIVFGNDNSYEQYF. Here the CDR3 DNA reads TGTGCCAGTAGTATAGTATTCGGGAACGACAACTCCTACGAGCAGTACTTC.

The CDR3 sequence: CASSPGTLNNYGYTF. In DNA, the CDR3 is TGTGCCAGCAGCCCCGGGACACTCAATAACTATGGCTACACCTTC. The genes are TRBV9 and TRBJ1-2; weak D call: TRBD1 (6 bases). CDR1 and CDR2 (germline): SGDLS, YYNGEE. V was trimmed by 4 bases and J by 1 base, leaving 14 bases between them. The CDR3 length is 15 residues.

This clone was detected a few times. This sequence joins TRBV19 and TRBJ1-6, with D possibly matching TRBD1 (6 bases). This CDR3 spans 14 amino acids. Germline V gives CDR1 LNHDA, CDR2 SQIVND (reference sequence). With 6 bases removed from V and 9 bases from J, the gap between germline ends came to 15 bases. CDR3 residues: CASRGTGLGSPLHF. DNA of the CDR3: TGTGCCAGTAGAGGAACAGGGTTGGGTTCACCCCTCCACTTT. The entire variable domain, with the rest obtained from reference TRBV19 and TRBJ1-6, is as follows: DGGITQSPKYLFRKEGQNVTLSCEQNLNHDAMYWYRQDPGQGLRLIYYSQIVNDFQKGDIAEGYSVSREKKESFPLTVTSAQKNPTAFYLCASRGTGLGSPLHFGNGTRLTVT.

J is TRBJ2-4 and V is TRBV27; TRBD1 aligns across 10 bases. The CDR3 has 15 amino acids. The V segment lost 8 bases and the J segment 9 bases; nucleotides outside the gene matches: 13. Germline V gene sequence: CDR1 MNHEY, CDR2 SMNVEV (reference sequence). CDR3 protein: CASSLSGQGIGIQYF. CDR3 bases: TGTGCCAGCTCACTATCGGGACAGGGGATCGGCATTCAGTACTTC.